The 2 T cell receptor beta chains presented below share a single source sample, sequenced in a study of blood T cell repertoires in COVID-19. The table came from immunoSEQ multiplex PCR; TCRdb's copy has only in-frame clones and leaves some out. The repertoire holds 150,000 to 200,000 clones, with 92% as singletons. Sequencing used peripheral blood. Receptors originate from a man younger than 40 with COVID-19, enrolled during active disease.

The chain carries TRBV28 and TRBJ1-6; D is unresolved. This CDR3 has 12 amino acids. V gave up 2 bases and J gave up 6 bases, with 2 bases separating them. The germline V gene has CDR1 MDHEN and CDR2 SYDVKM. The CDR3 region is CASSLLNSPLHF. CDR3 sequence (DNA): TGTGCCAGCAGTTTACTTAATTCACCCCTCCACTTT. The complete variable domain, with remaining parts taken from reference TRBV28 and TRBJ1-6, reads DVKVTQSSRYLVKRTGEKVFLECVQDMDHENMFWYRQDPGLGLRLIYFSYDVKMKEKGDIPEGYSVSREKKERFSLILESASTNQTSMYLCASSLLNSPLHFGNGTRLTVT.

V gene TRBV23-1 combines with J gene TRBJ2-5, with 7 nucleotides matching TRBD1. TRBV23-1 is an open reading frame whose function is uncertain. J was trimmed by 5 bases and V by 4 bases; bases with no gene match: 22. The CDR3 length is 19 residues. The CDR3 is CASSRTRRLRQGGVETQYF. The CDR3 DNA sequence: TGCGCCAGCAGTCGGACAAGGCGCCTTCGACAGGGTGGGGTGGAGACCCAGTACTTC.